The clone carrying this T cell receptor beta chain turned up a few times. This sample was included in a study of blood T cell repertoires in COVID-19. On the study more broadly: PBMCs, B-cell-depleted T cells, or T cells were the source of the cDNA or gDNA that made up the material.

Germline CDR1 is MDHEN and CDR2 is SYDVKM. Trimming removed 4 bases from V and 2 bases from J, with 17 bases in between. This CDR3 has 16 residues. The assay was immunoSEQ multiplex PCR, and TCRdb's table has in-frame clones only and misses some. The sample lists hundreds of thousands of clones; approximately 81% were seen once. The receptor comes from a young woman with acute or convalescent COVID-19. The V and J genes are TRBV28 and TRBJ1-2, with D perhaps matching TRBD1 (6 bases). The sequenced material came from peripheral blood. As DNA, the CDR3 is TGTGCCAGCAGTTCTTACAATTCTGGACAGAACTATGGCTACACCTTC. This translates into CASSSYNSGQNYGYTF.